These T cell receptor beta chains were read from a single sample in a study of T cell changes during pregnancy in multiple sclerosis. The protocol was immunoSEQ multiplex PCR, while the TCRdb copy is restricted to in-frame clones and leaves out a portion. The sample contains some 42,000 clones, about 92% of which appear only once. Sequencing was performed on CD4+ T cells from peripheral blood mononuclear cells, taken in the third trimester of pregnancy. The receptors were gathered from a female donor with multiple sclerosis, enrolled in a pregnancy study. CDR3s include the opening cysteine and the closing phenylalanine or tryptophan. D genes are given only for firm matches. Clone size is shown for a subset of rows, as once, few, many or a class of expanded clone.

d_call,j_call,clone_size,v_call,cdr3_nt,cdr3_aa
TRBD1,TRBJ1-2,few,TRBV2,TGTGCCAGCAGTCAACAGGGGGCCGCTAACTATGGCTACACCTTC,CASSQQGAANYGYTF
-,TRBJ2-2,-,TRBV18,TGTGCCAGCTCACCCGTGCCGGGGAACACCGGGGAGCTGTTTTTT,CASSPVPGNTGELFF
-,TRBJ2-5,-,TRBV5-1,TGCGCCAGCAGCTTGGCCAGCGTTCAGGAGACCCAGTACTTC,CASSLASVQETQYF
-,TRBJ1-5,-,TRBV30,TGTGCCTGGAGGATTCACACGGGTGTTTATAGCAATCAGCCCCAGCATTTT,CAWRIHTGVYSNQPQHF
-,TRBJ2-1,-,TRBV7-3,TGTGCCAGCAGCTTAGGCGGGGCGGGGGAGCAGTTCTTC,CASSLGGAGEQFF
-,TRBJ2-7,-,TRBV2,TGTGCCAGCAGTGGGGGGCAGGGCTACGAGCAGTACTTC,CASSGGQGYEQYF
-,TRBJ1-1,-,TRBV7-6,TGTGCCAGCAGCTTAGAAGCGAACACTGAAGCTTTCTTT,CASSLEANTEAFF
-,TRBJ1-1,once,TRBV7-8,TGTGCCAGCAGCTTAGCGCTCGAGGGTCACACTGAAGCTTTCTTT,CASSLALEGHTEAFF
-,TRBJ2-7,-,TRBV12-5,TGTGCTAGTGGTTTGCCCCCCTCCGAGCAGTACTTC,CASGLPPSEQYF
-,TRBJ1-1,-,TRBV7-3,TGTGCCAGCAGCTTAACGGCCGGTCGGGTCACTGAAGCTTTCTTT,CASSLTAGRVTEAFF
-,TRBJ2-1,once,TRBV2,TGTGCCAGCAGGTCCCGGGACTTGTCCTACAATGAGCAGTTCTTC,CASRSRDLSYNEQFF
TRBD2,TRBJ2-7,-,TRBV19,TGTGCCAGTAGTATATCCGCGGGAGGCTCCTACGAGCAGTACTTC,CASSISAGGSYEQYF
TRBD2,TRBJ2-5,-,TRBV9,TGTGCCAGCAGCGTAGCTAGCGGGCAATCTCAAGAGACCCAGTACTTC,CASSVASGQSQETQYF
TRBD1,TRBJ1-5,-,TRBV5-5,TGTGCCAGCAGCGCGGACAGGAATCAGCCCCAGCATTTT,CASSADRNQPQHF
-,TRBJ1-4,-,TRBV5-1,TGCGCCAGCAGCCCTGAGGGTTCAACTAATGAAAAACTGTTTTTT,CASSPEGSTNEKLFF
TRBD1,TRBJ1-1,-,TRBV7-2,TGTGCCAGCAGACTACAGGGGGGGCGGGCTTTCTTT,CASRLQGGRAFF
TRBD1,TRBJ2-7,-,TRBV5-1,TGCGCCAGCAGCTTGCGGACAGGGAGAGAGCAGTACTTC,CASSLRTGREQYF
-,TRBJ2-3,-,TRBV9,TGTGCCAGCAGCGTAAGGACTGTGGGGGATACGCAGTATTTT,CASSVRTVGDTQYF